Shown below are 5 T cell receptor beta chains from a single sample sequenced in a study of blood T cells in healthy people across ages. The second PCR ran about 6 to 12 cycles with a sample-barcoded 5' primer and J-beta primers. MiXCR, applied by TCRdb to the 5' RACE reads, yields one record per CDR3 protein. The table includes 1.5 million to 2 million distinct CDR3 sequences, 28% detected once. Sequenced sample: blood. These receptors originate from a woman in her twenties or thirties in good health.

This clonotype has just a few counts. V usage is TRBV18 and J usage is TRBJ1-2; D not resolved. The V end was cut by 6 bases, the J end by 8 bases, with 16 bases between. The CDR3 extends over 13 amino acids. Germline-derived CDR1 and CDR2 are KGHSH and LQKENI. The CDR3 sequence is CASSPDGEGGYTF. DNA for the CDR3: TGTGCCAGCTCCCCGGACGGAGAAGGGGGCTACACCTTC.

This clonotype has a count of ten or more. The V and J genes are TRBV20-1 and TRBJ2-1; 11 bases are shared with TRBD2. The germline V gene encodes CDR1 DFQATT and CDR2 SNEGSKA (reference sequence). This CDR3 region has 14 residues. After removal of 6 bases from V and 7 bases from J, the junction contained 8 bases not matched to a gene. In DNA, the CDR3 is TGCAGTGCCCTAGCGGGAGGCCCTGGAAATGAGCAGTTCTTC. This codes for CSALAGGPGNEQFF.

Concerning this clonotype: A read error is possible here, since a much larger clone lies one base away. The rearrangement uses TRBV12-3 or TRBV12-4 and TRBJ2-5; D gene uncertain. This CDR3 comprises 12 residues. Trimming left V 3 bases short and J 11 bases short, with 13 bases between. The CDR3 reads CASSFPYNEQYF. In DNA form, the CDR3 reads TGTGCCAGCAGTTTCCCCTACAATGAGCAGTACTTC.

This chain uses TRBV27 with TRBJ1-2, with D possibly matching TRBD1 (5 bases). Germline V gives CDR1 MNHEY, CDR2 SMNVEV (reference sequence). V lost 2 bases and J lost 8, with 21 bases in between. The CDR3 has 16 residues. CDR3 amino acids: CASSLTGVRGKSGYTF. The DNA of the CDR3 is TGTGCCAGCAGTTTAACAGGCGTTCGGGGCAAATCCGGCTACACCTTC.

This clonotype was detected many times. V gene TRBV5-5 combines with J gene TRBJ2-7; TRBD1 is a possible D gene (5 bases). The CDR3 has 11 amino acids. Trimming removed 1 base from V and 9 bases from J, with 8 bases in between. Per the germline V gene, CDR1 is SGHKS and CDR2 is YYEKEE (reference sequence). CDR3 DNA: TGTGCCAGCAGCTTGAATGGGGCGCAGTACTTC. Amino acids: CASSLNGAQYF.